This is a list of T cell receptor beta chains from one sample in a study of cytomegalovirus exposure and HLA in healthy donors. Libraries were prepared by immunoSEQ multiplex PCR; TCRdb keeps only in-frame clonotypes and omits some of them. Here the sample spans 200,000 to 250,000 clones, roughly 80% being singletons. The sequenced sample was PBMCs. These receptors were obtained from a woman in her thirties or forties in good health and CMV-seronegative. Both conserved end residues are part of each CDR3. D genes are given only for firm matches. Part of the rows lack a size; the others show once, few, many or a class for expanded clones.

d_call: TRBD1; j_call: TRBJ1-4; clone_size: .; v_call: TRBV29-1; cdr3_nt: TGCAGCGTCGACGGGACAGGGGGCACCGGAACTAATGAAAAACTGTTTTTT; cdr3_aa: CSVDGTGGTGTNEKLFF
d_call: .; j_call: TRBJ2-7; clone_size: .; v_call: TRBV10-3; cdr3_nt: TGTGCCATCACTGAGGACAGCTCCTACGAGCAGTACTTC; cdr3_aa: CAITEDSSYEQYF
d_call: TRBD1; j_call: TRBJ2-1; clone_size: .; v_call: TRBV18; cdr3_nt: TGTGCCAGCTCACCGGGACAGGGGGGATACAATGAGCAGTTCTTC; cdr3_aa: CASSPGQGGYNEQFF
d_call: TRBD1; j_call: TRBJ2-5; clone_size: .; v_call: TRBV7-2; cdr3_nt: TGTGCCAGCAGCTTATTTAACAGGGGAAAAGAGACCCAGTACTTC; cdr3_aa: CASSLFNRGKETQYF
d_call: TRBD1; j_call: TRBJ2-1; clone_size: .; v_call: TRBV11-2; cdr3_nt: TGTGCCAGCAGCTTAGGACAGGGTGTGCACAATGAGCAGTTCTTC; cdr3_aa: CASSLGQGVHNEQFF
d_call: TRBD1; j_call: TRBJ1-5; clone_size: .; v_call: TRBV7-9; cdr3_nt: TGTGCCAGCAGCTTAGTATCTCCCGGGACAGGGCTCGGCAATCAGCCCCAGCATTTT; cdr3_aa: CASSLVSPGTGLGNQPQHF
d_call: .; j_call: TRBJ2-7; clone_size: .; v_call: TRBV19; cdr3_nt: TGTGCCAGTAGTAAAGCCAGGGGTTACATGGAGCAGTACTTC; cdr3_aa: CASSKARGYMEQYF
d_call: .; j_call: TRBJ1-5; clone_size: few; v_call: TRBV6-6; cdr3_nt: TGTGCCAGCAGAGCGTCGGTCCCCTGGCATTTT; cdr3_aa: CASRASVPWHF
d_call: .; j_call: TRBJ1-2; clone_size: .; v_call: TRBV28; cdr3_nt: TGTGCCAGCCAATCGGGCCCTAGCGGCTACACCTTC; cdr3_aa: CASQSGPSGYTF
d_call: .; j_call: TRBJ1-5; clone_size: once; v_call: TRBV30; cdr3_nt: TGTGCCTGGAGTACCGGGACGACAGGATATAGCAATCAGCCCCAGCATTTT; cdr3_aa: CAWSTGTTGYSNQPQHF
d_call: TRBD1; j_call: TRBJ1-3; clone_size: .; v_call: TRBV19; cdr3_nt: TGTGCCAGTAGCCCTACGGACAGGGTCAAAAACACCATATATTTT; cdr3_aa: CASSPTDRVKNTIYF
d_call: .; j_call: TRBJ1-4; clone_size: .; v_call: TRBV10-3; cdr3_nt: TGTGCCATCAGAGACGACAGATTGTCAGGCGTGCGGCTGTTTTTT; cdr3_aa: CAIRDDRLSGVRLFF
d_call: TRBD1; j_call: TRBJ1-4; clone_size: .; v_call: TRBV28; cdr3_nt: TGTGCCAGCACCCCAACCGGGACAGCTAATGAAAAACTGTTTTTT; cdr3_aa: CASTPTGTANEKLFF
d_call: .; j_call: TRBJ2-7; clone_size: .; v_call: TRBV30; cdr3_nt: TGTGCCTGGAGTAGCGGGTCTAGCTACGAGCAGTACTTC; cdr3_aa: CAWSSGSSYEQYF
d_call: .; j_call: TRBJ1-5; clone_size: .; v_call: TRBV27; cdr3_nt: TGTGCCAGCAGTTTATCGACGGGGAATCAGCCCCAGCATTTT; cdr3_aa: CASSLSTGNQPQHF
d_call: TRBD1; j_call: TRBJ1-4; clone_size: .; v_call: TRBV30; cdr3_nt: TGTGCCTGGCAACTTGACAGGGGGGGCGAAAAACTGTTTTTT; cdr3_aa: CAWQLDRGGEKLFF
d_call: .; j_call: TRBJ2-7; clone_size: .; v_call: TRBV2; cdr3_nt: TGTGCCAGCAGCCTCCGGGACTCCCCCAGGGAGCAGTACTTC; cdr3_aa: CASSLRDSPREQYF
d_call: TRBD1; j_call: TRBJ1-5; clone_size: .; v_call: TRBV7-2; cdr3_nt: TGTGCCAGCAGCCCCGGGGACAGTTCTTTTGGCAATCAGCCCCAGCATTTT; cdr3_aa: CASSPGDSSFGNQPQHF
d_call: .; j_call: TRBJ1-5; clone_size: .; v_call: TRBV18; cdr3_nt: TGTGCCAGCTCACCATCTATGGACAGTAATCAGCCCCAGCATTTT; cdr3_aa: CASSPSMDSNQPQHF
d_call: .; j_call: TRBJ2-6; clone_size: .; v_call: TRBV19; cdr3_nt: TGTGCCAGTAGTATCCACCTCGACAGCTCTGGGGCCAACGTCCTGACTTTC; cdr3_aa: CASSIHLDSSGANVLTF
d_call: TRBD2; j_call: TRBJ2-1; clone_size: .; v_call: TRBV9; cdr3_nt: TGTGCCAGCAGCGTAGGACTAGCGGATGAGCAGTTCTTC; cdr3_aa: CASSVGLADEQFF
d_call: .; j_call: TRBJ2-6; clone_size: .; v_call: TRBV4-1; cdr3_nt: TGCGCCAGCAGCCAAGATCCCCCCACAGTAAGCTCTGGGGCCAACGTCCTGACTTTC; cdr3_aa: CASSQDPPTVSSGANVLTF
d_call: TRBD1; j_call: TRBJ1-3; clone_size: .; v_call: TRBV5-1; cdr3_nt: TGCGCCAGCAGCTCCCGGACAGGATCTGGAAACACCATATATTTT; cdr3_aa: CASSSRTGSGNTIYF
d_call: .; j_call: TRBJ2-1; clone_size: .; v_call: TRBV19; cdr3_nt: TGTGCCAGTAGTATGGATCCTAGCTCCTACAATGAGCAGTTCTTC; cdr3_aa: CASSMDPSSYNEQFF
d_call: .; j_call: TRBJ2-2; clone_size: .; v_call: TRBV28; cdr3_nt: TGTGCCAGCAGTTCCCCTCGGCAGGAGGGCACCGGGGAGCTGTTTTTT; cdr3_aa: CASSSPRQEGTGELFF
d_call: TRBD1; j_call: TRBJ1-4; clone_size: .; v_call: TRBV7-9; cdr3_nt: TGTTCCAGCAGCTTAGCGGGGACAGCAACTAATGAAAAACTGTTTTTT; cdr3_aa: CSSSLAGTATNEKLFF
d_call: TRBD2; j_call: TRBJ2-3; clone_size: .; v_call: TRBV2; cdr3_nt: TGTGCCAGCAGCCTCGACTCGCGACTAGCAACAGATACGCAGTATTTT; cdr3_aa: CASSLDSRLATDTQYF
d_call: TRBD2; j_call: TRBJ2-1; clone_size: .; v_call: TRBV5-1; cdr3_nt: TGCGCCAGCAGCGTAACCGGGACTAGCGGGAGGGGCAATGAGCAGTTCTTC; cdr3_aa: CASSVTGTSGRGNEQFF
d_call: .; j_call: TRBJ1-1; clone_size: once; v_call: TRBV5-8; cdr3_nt: TGTGCCAGCAGTCGACAGTTGAACACTGAAGCTTTCTTT; cdr3_aa: CASSRQLNTEAFF
d_call: TRBD2; j_call: TRBJ2-7; clone_size: .; v_call: TRBV6-6; cdr3_nt: TGTGCCAGCGCGGGGGGGGGTTACGAGCAGTACTTC; cdr3_aa: CASAGGGYEQYF
d_call: .; j_call: TRBJ2-1; clone_size: .; v_call: TRBV19; cdr3_nt: TGTGCCAGTAGTTCAGGCGGGATTTATAATGAGCAGTTCTTC; cdr3_aa: CASSSGGIYNEQFF
d_call: TRBD1; j_call: TRBJ1-1; clone_size: .; v_call: TRBV19; cdr3_nt: TGTGCCAGTAGGCGGGACAGGGGGATGAACACTGAAGCTTTCTTT; cdr3_aa: CASRRDRGMNTEAFF
d_call: .; j_call: TRBJ1-4; clone_size: .; v_call: TRBV9; cdr3_nt: TGTGCCAGCAGCGTAGGGTCAGCCGAGGAAGTACTGTTTTTT; cdr3_aa: CASSVGSAEEVLFF
d_call: .; j_call: TRBJ2-7; clone_size: .; v_call: TRBV19; cdr3_nt: TGTGCCAGTATAGGGGGTGCAGGACGCCCCTACGAGCAGTACTTC; cdr3_aa: CASIGGAGRPYEQYF
d_call: .; j_call: TRBJ2-2; clone_size: once; v_call: TRBV18; cdr3_nt: TGTGCCAGCTCTCAGGATCTCACCGGGGAGCTGTTTTTT; cdr3_aa: CASSQDLTGELFF
d_call: .; j_call: TRBJ1-4; clone_size: .; v_call: TRBV2; cdr3_nt: TGTGCCAGCAGTGGACAGGCCAATGAAAAACTGTTTTTT; cdr3_aa: CASSGQANEKLFF
d_call: TRBD2; j_call: TRBJ2-7; clone_size: .; v_call: TRBV5-3; cdr3_nt: TGTGCCAGAAGCCGATACGAGACTAGCGGGAGCTCCTACGAGCAGTACTTC; cdr3_aa: CARSRYETSGSSYEQYF
d_call: .; j_call: TRBJ2-6; clone_size: .; v_call: TRBV5-4; cdr3_nt: TGTGCCAGCAGCCGACTCGGCTCTGGGGCCAACGTCCTGACTTTC; cdr3_aa: CASSRLGSGANVLTF
d_call: .; j_call: TRBJ1-2; clone_size: .; v_call: TRBV4-1; cdr3_nt: TGCGCCAGCAGCCCCCAAACAGGGAACTATGGCTACACCTTC; cdr3_aa: CASSPQTGNYGYTF
d_call: TRBD1; j_call: TRBJ2-7; clone_size: .; v_call: TRBV7-8; cdr3_nt: TGTGCCAGCAGCTTTGGGACAGTGAGCTCCTACGAGCAGTACTTC; cdr3_aa: CASSFGTVSSYEQYF
d_call: .; j_call: TRBJ2-1; clone_size: .; v_call: TRBV7-8; cdr3_nt: TGTGCCAGCAGCTCGGGGCAGGGGGGCTACAATGAGCAGTTCTTC; cdr3_aa: CASSSGQGGYNEQFF
d_call: TRBD1; j_call: TRBJ1-2; clone_size: .; v_call: TRBV27; cdr3_nt: TGTGCCAGCAGTTACCGACAGGGCCATCAATATGGCTACACCTTC; cdr3_aa: CASSYRQGHQYGYTF
d_call: .; j_call: TRBJ2-1; clone_size: .; v_call: TRBV7-3; cdr3_nt: TGTGCCAGCAGCTTCGGGTCCAATGAGCAGTTCTTC; cdr3_aa: CASSFGSNEQFF
d_call: TRBD1; j_call: TRBJ2-1; clone_size: once; v_call: TRBV25-1; cdr3_nt: TGTGCCAGCAGTGAACCGGGACAGGGACTCTACAATGAGCAGTTCTTC; cdr3_aa: CASSEPGQGLYNEQFF
d_call: .; j_call: TRBJ2-5; clone_size: .; v_call: TRBV2; cdr3_nt: TGTGCCAGCAGTGAACAGGGCAGCCAAGAGACCCAGTACTTC; cdr3_aa: CASSEQGSQETQYF
d_call: TRBD1; j_call: TRBJ1-2; clone_size: .; v_call: TRBV19; cdr3_nt: TGTGCCAGTAGACCCACAGGGGTAGGCTACACCTTC; cdr3_aa: CASRPTGVGYTF
d_call: .; j_call: TRBJ2-2; clone_size: .; v_call: TRBV19; cdr3_nt: TGTGCCAGTAGCCCCGAAGTTGCGGGGCCAACCGGGGAGCTGTTTTTT; cdr3_aa: CASSPEVAGPTGELFF
d_call: TRBD1; j_call: TRBJ1-5; clone_size: .; v_call: TRBV7-2; cdr3_nt: TGTGCCAGCAGCTTAGGACAGGGGCGAGGGAATCAGCCCCAGCATTTT; cdr3_aa: CASSLGQGRGNQPQHF
d_call: TRBD1; j_call: TRBJ2-7; clone_size: few; v_call: TRBV18; cdr3_nt: TGTGCCAGCTCACGAGGCGGTCAGGGGGCCTACGAGCAGTACTTC; cdr3_aa: CASSRGGQGAYEQYF
d_call: .; j_call: TRBJ1-5; clone_size: once; v_call: TRBV30; cdr3_nt: TGTGCCTGGAGGAGTCAGGGAGGAGGGTTTGGGGGGCCCCAGCATTTT; cdr3_aa: CAWRSQGGGFGGPQHF
d_call: TRBD1; j_call: TRBJ1-2; clone_size: once; v_call: TRBV7-9; cdr3_nt: TGTGCCAGCAGCTTAGGGACAGGGGGAAACTATGGCTACACCTTC; cdr3_aa: CASSLGTGGNYGYTF
d_call: .; j_call: TRBJ1-1; clone_size: .; v_call: TRBV5-6; cdr3_nt: TGTGCCAGCAGCCGCGCTGAGGGTTTCGGGAACACTGAAGCTTTCTTT; cdr3_aa: CASSRAEGFGNTEAFF
d_call: TRBD1; j_call: TRBJ1-1; clone_size: .; v_call: TRBV4-2; cdr3_nt: TGTGCCAGCAGCCAACCGGGACAGGGCCTCATGAGAACTGAAGCTTTCTTT; cdr3_aa: CASSQPGQGLMRTEAFF
d_call: .; j_call: TRBJ2-1; clone_size: once; v_call: TRBV18; cdr3_nt: TGTGCCAGCTCCCCTTTCGATGAGCAGTTCTTC; cdr3_aa: CASSPFDEQFF